The 30 T cell receptor beta chains given below trace back to one sample, sequenced in a study of CD4 and CD8 cells across lung adenocarcinoma regions. Via MiXCR, TCRdb re-called the PCR reads, giving one row per CDR3 protein. The sample has about 25,000 distinct CDR3 sequences; 40% to 60% are singletons. Input material: CD8+ T cells from the center of a lung tumor. These receptors were obtained from a male donor with lung adenocarcinoma. The CD4 and CD8 labels of this study may be unreliable.

In this sample, this clonotype turned up many times. V usage is TRBV11-1 and J usage is TRBJ2-1; TRBD2 matches 10 bases. V was clipped by 4 bases and J by 5 bases; unmatched bases: 2. Looked up from germline, CDR1 is SGHAT and CDR2 is FQDESV (reference sequence). The CDR3 covers 14 residues. The CDR3 loop reads CASSYGTSDNEQFF. In nucleotides, the CDR3 is TGTGCCAGCAGCTACGGGACTAGCGACAATGAGCAGTTCTTC.

The V and J genes are TRBV27 and TRBJ2-1; unclear D gene. The V gene lost 2 bases and the J gene lost 2 bases, with 10 bases spanning the gap. The CDR3 is 15 amino acids. From germline, CDR1 is MNHEY and CDR2 SMNVEV (reference sequence). CDR3 bases: TGTGCCAGCAGTTTAGACACTGTCCCCTACAATGAGCAGTTCTTC. Translating gives CASSLDTVPYNEQFF.

V usage is TRBV7-2 and J usage is TRBJ2-1; a weak D match, TRBD1 (6 bases). The DNA matches TRBJ2-7 better at its end, which makes the J call doubtful. This CDR3 contains 12 residues. Germline V gene sequence: CDR1 SGHTA, CDR2 FQGNSA. CDR3 in DNA: TGTGCCAGCAGCTTAGGGACAGATGAGCAGTACTTC. It yields the protein CASSLGTDEQYF.

The chain combines TRBV11-3 with TRBJ2-1; 14 bases fit TRBD2. The J call is doubtful: the DNA matches TRBJ2-5 better. This CDR3 contains 16 residues. Germline V gene data show CDR1 as SGHNT and CDR2 as YENEEA. CDR3 bases: TGTGCCAGCAGCCCGGGGACTAGCGGGAGATTGGAGACCCAGTACTTC. Amino acids: CASSPGTSGRLETQYF.

In its sample, this clonotype was seen a few times. The chain uses TRBV4-1 and TRBJ2-2; D not certain. With 5 bases removed from V and 5 bases from J, the gap between germline ends came to 9 bases. CDR3 size: 13 residues. The germline V gene encodes CDR1 MGHRA and CDR2 YSYEKL. This CDR3 is CASSEYGTGELFF. CDR3 DNA sequence: TGCGCCAGCAGCGAATACGGGACCGGGGAGCTGTTTTTT.

V usage is TRBV24-1 and J usage is TRBJ2-5; 10 bases are a match to TRBD1. TRBJ2-7 explains the end of the DNA better; the J call may be wrong. Per germline, CDR1 KGHDR and CDR2 SFDVKD. The CDR3 spans 16 residues. Here the CDR3 reads CATSECWGQGLHEQYF. The CDR3 DNA follows: TGTGCCACCAGTGAGTGTTGGGGACAGGGGTTACACGAGCAGTACTTC.

Regarding this clonotype: The junction departs from the called germline gene at one end, perhaps through a read error. The chain carries TRBV7-2 and TRBJ2-3; D uncertain. Germline V gene data show CDR1 as SGHTA and CDR2 as FQGNSA. The CDR3 sequence is 14 residues long. Here the CDR3 reads CASRQVVSTNTQYF. CDR3 coding DNA: TGTGCGAGCCGCCAGGTTGTGAGCACCAATACGCAGTACTTT. The full variable domain, completed using reference TRBV7-2 and TRBJ2-3, is GAGVSQSPSNKVTEKGKDVELRCDPISGHTALYWYRQSLGQGLEFLIYFQGNSAPDKSGLPSDRFSAERTGGSVSTLTIQRTQQEDSAVYLCASRQVVSTNTQYFGPGTRLTVL.

This clonotype was detected only a few times. The junction and the germline gene differ at one end; a read error may be behind it. The chain is built from TRBV25-1 and TRBJ2-3; D perhaps matches TRBD1 (5 bases). Germline CDR1 reads MGHDK; CDR2 reads SYGVNS. CDR3 size: 14 residues. The CDR3 DNA reads as TGTGCGGGCAGTGGGGCCGGAGACCCAGATACCCAGTACTTT. This encodes CAGSGAGDPDTQYF. The variable domain in full, with the rest retrieved from reference TRBV25-1 and TRBJ2-3, is EADIYQTPRYLVIGTGKKITLECSQTMGHDKMYWYQQDPGMELHLIHYSYGVNSTEKGDLSSESTVSRIRTEHFPLTLESARPSHTSQYLCAGSGAGDPDTQYFGPGTRLTVL.

This chain connects TRBV7-6 to TRBJ2-1, with 7 nucleotides matching TRBD2. The length of the CDR3 is 16 residues. The ends lost 5 bases at V and 12 bases at J; junction bases unmatched: 19. Germline V lookup: CDR1 SGHVS, CDR2 FNYEAQ. The CDR3: CASSNRASGRGDAQFF. CDR3 nucleotide sequence: TGTGCCAGCAGCAATAGGGCTAGTGGGAGGGGAGATGCGCAGTTCTTC. The variable domain in full, with the rest retrieved from reference TRBV7-6 and TRBJ2-1, is GAGVSQSPRYKVTKRGQDVALRCDPISGHVSLYWYRQALGQGPEFLTYFNYEAQQDKSGLPNDRFSAERPEGSISTLTIQRTEQRDSAMYRCASSNRASGRGDAQFFGPGTRLTVL.

This clonotype came up many times. V usage is TRBV11-2 and J usage is TRBJ2-1, with 10 positions matching TRBD2. With V trimmed by 1 base and J by 5 bases, 14 bases remained unmatched. Germline values: CDR1 SGHAT, CDR2 FQNNGV. The CDR3 runs to 19 residues. The CDR3 region is CASSLVAQREGWGHNEQFF. In nucleotides, the CDR3 is TGTGCCAGCAGCTTAGTGGCCCAGCGGGAGGGCTGGGGACACAATGAGCAGTTCTTC.

This clonotype was counted at least ten times. The chain joins TRBV6-1 to TRBJ1-4, with 8 bases fitting TRBD1. The germline V gene encodes CDR1 MNHNS and CDR2 SASEGT. V lost 7 bases and J lost 7; bases outside the gene matches: 8. CDR3 length: 14 amino acids. The CDR3 DNA is TGTGCCAGCACAACCAGGGGGCGTTTTGAAAAACTGTTTTTT. It yields the protein CASTTRGRFEKLFF.

As to this clonotype: Germline and junction disagree at one end, which may indicate a read error. The chain couples TRBV6-5 to TRBJ2-3; 10 bases match TRBD2. CDR1 and CDR2 from the germline V gene are MNHEY and SVGAGI. The CDR3 sequence is 18 residues long. For the CDR3, the DNA is TGTGCCAGCCGTTACCCCGGCCCAGCGGGGGGGGGCACAGATACGCAGTATTTC. It translates to CASRYPGPAGGGTDTQYF.

This clonotype was observed many times. The V and J genes are TRBV6-5 and TRBJ1-2; TRBD1 matches 11 bases. V lost 0 bases to trimming and J lost 4 bases; unmatched junction nucleotides: 4. This CDR3 has 16 residues. Germline-derived CDR1 and CDR2 are MNHEY and SVGAGI. The DNA for the CDR3 is TGTGCCAGCAGTTACTCCGGACAGGGGGCCCCCTATGGCTACACCTTC. Translation gives CASSYSGQGAPYGYTF.

A single count supports this clonotype. V and J are TRBV27 and TRBJ1-4, with unresolved D. This CDR3 has 13 amino acids. CDR1 and CDR2 from the germline V gene are MNHEY and SMNVEV (reference sequence). The germline V and J ends were trimmed by 0 bases and 10 bases, with 9 bases remaining between them. This CDR3 reads CASSLSSVGKLFF. For the CDR3, the DNA is TGTGCCAGCAGTTTATCTTCCGTGGGAAAACTGTTTTTT.

This clonotype has only a few counts. Since a much larger clone is just one base distant, this may be a read error. CDR3 nucleotide sequence: TGTGCCAGCAGCTTAAAACCATTTCGGGATGAGCAGTACTTC. It codes for CASSLKPFRDEQYF. The chain links TRBV27 to TRBJ2-1; TRBD2 might be the D (5 bases). The closer fit of TRBJ2-7 to the DNA end suggests the J call may be wrong. This CDR3 comprises 14 residues. CDR1 and CDR2 (germline): MNHEY, SMNVEV (reference sequence).

This clonotype was seen repeatedly, ten times or more. This rearrangement joins TRBV27 to TRBJ2-5; maybe TRBD1 (6 bases). Germline loops: CDR1 MNHEY, CDR2 SMNVEV (reference sequence). V lost 4 bases to trimming and J lost 2 bases, with 14 bases between them. CDR3 length: 15 residues. The CDR3 region is CASSSSMGAQETQYF. The DNA of the CDR3 is TGTGCCAGCAGTTCCTCCATGGGGGCACAAGAGACCCAGTACTTC.

Worth noting for this clonotype: One end of the junction is discordant with germline, which a read error may explain. This chain joins TRBV10-2 and TRBJ2-1, with TRBD2 identical over 7 bases. Germline lookup yields CDR1 WSHSY and CDR2 SAAADI. CDR3 length: 14 residues. CDR3: CAGRGGREHDTQYF. For the CDR3, the DNA is TGCGCGGGGAGGGGCGGCCGCGAACACGATACGCAGTACTTT.

The V gene is TRBV7-9, the J gene TRBJ2-1; the D is unclear. Near its end, the DNA agrees better with TRBJ2-7, so the J call may be wrong. Per the germline V gene, CDR1 is SEHNR and CDR2 is FQNEAQ (reference sequence). The CDR3 runs to 11 residues. The CDR3, as DNA: TGTGCCAGCAGCCGCGCCGGAGAGCAGTACTTC. It yields the protein CASSRAGEQYF.

V usage is TRBV12-3 or TRBV12-4 and J usage is TRBJ2-3; D remains ambiguous. V was clipped by 4 bases and J by 12 bases, with 14 bases between them. The CDR3 covers 12 residues. Written as DNA, the CDR3 is TGTGCCAGCAGTTGGGAACCAGAGACCCAGTATTTT. This encodes CASSWEPETQYF.

This clonotype was counted a few times. The V call is TRBV20-1, the J call TRBJ2-1; D may be TRBD1 or TRBD2 (5 bases each). The CDR3 has 12 amino acids. Germline V gene data show CDR1 as DFQATT and CDR2 as SNEGSKA (reference sequence). Deletions cut 6 bases from V and 4 bases from J, with 10 bases between. CDR3 protein: CSAGELYNEQFF. The CDR3 DNA is TGCAGTGCAGGGGAGCTGTACAATGAGCAGTTCTTC.

Comment on this clonotype: A read error may explain this, as a much larger clone is one base away. This rearrangement joins TRBV12-5 to TRBJ2-3; 10 positions agree with TRBD2. Unmatched junction bases numbered 7, after V lost 1 base and J lost 6 bases. The germline V gene encodes CDR1 LGHNT and CDR2 FRNRAP. The CDR3 spans 16 residues. CDR3 amino acids: CASGLGSSGGRDTQYF. The CDR3 nucleotides read TGTGCTAGTGGTTTGGGCTCTAGCGGGGGTCGGGATACGCAGTATTTT.

This clonotype showed up many times. The rearrangement uses TRBV11-2 and TRBJ2-1; 11 nucleotides match TRBD2. The DNA end lines up better with TRBJ2-7; the J call may be wrong. Germline loops: CDR1 SGHAT, CDR2 FQNNGV. The CDR3 covers 16 residues. The DNA of the CDR3 is TGTGCCAGCAGCCGAACTAGCGGGAGAGAGATGGGGGAGCAGTACTTC. It translates to CASSRTSGREMGEQYF.

In regard to this clonotype: At one end, the junction sequence differs from germline, possibly due to a read error. The chain is built from TRBV10-2 and TRBJ2-4, with D perhaps matching TRBD1 or TRBD2 (7 bases each). From germline, CDR1 is WSHSY and CDR2 SAAADI. This CDR3 is 14 amino acids long. The CDR3 nucleotides are TGCGCCGGCAGGGGGAGGGGAGCCAAAAACATGCAGTACTTC. Its protein is CAGRGRGAKNMQYF.

The gene calls are TRBV27 and TRBJ2-1, with D possibly being TRBD1 (5 bases). The J call may be in error: the DNA end matches TRBJ2-5 better. CDR3 length: 13 amino acids. CDR1 is MNHEY, CDR2 SMNVEV, per germline (reference sequence). Here the CDR3 DNA reads TGTGCCAGCAGTTCTAGGACGGACAAGACCCAGTACTTC. Its protein product is CASSSRTDKTQYF.

V is TRBV5-1 and J is TRBJ1-4; 11 nucleotides match TRBD1. This CDR3 contains 15 residues. Germline trimming cut 1 base from V and 8 bases from J; bases unmatched to any gene: 4. In germline, CDR1 is SGHRS, CDR2 YFSETQ. The CDR3 sequence is CASSLLGQGGEKLFF. CDR3 nucleotide sequence: TGCGCCAGCAGCTTGTTGGGACAGGGGGGAGAAAAACTGTTTTTT. The full variable domain, its missing parts supplied by reference TRBV5-1 and TRBJ1-4, is KAGVTQTPRYLIKTRGQQVTLSCSPISGHRSVSWYQQTPGQGLQFLFEYFSETQRNKGNFPGRFSGRQFSNSRSEMNVSTLELGDSALYLCASSLLGQGGEKLFFGSGTQLSVL.

This chain links TRBV6-1 with TRBJ2-7, with 9 bases aligning to TRBD1. J lost 4 bases, V lost 6 bases, and 10 bases had no gene match. CDR1 and CDR2 from the germline V gene are MNHNS and SASEGT. There are 15 residues in the CDR3. The CDR3 DNA sequence: TGTGCCAGCAGGGATTCCGGGACAGGGACGTACGAGCAGTACGTC. It translates to CASRDSGTGTYEQYV.

This sequence joins TRBV6-1 and TRBJ2-1; TRBD2 matches at 11 bases. CDR3 size: 15 residues. Germline values: CDR1 MNHNS, CDR2 SASEGT. With V trimmed by 6 bases and J by 10 bases, 11 bases remained unmatched. In DNA form, the CDR3 reads TGTGCCAGCAGAAGACTAGCGGGGTTTTCCTACGAGCAGTTCTTC. Translating it yields CASRRLAGFSYEQFF.

This rearrangement joins TRBV6-1 to TRBJ2-2, with TRBD1 matching over 8 bases. The trim removed 6 bases at V and 0 bases at J, leaving 0 bases unmatched. This CDR3 region has 14 residues. CDR1 and CDR2 (germline): MNHNS, SASEGT. The DNA for the CDR3 is TGTGCCAGCAGCAGGGGGCCGAACACCGGGGAGCTGTTTTTT. Protein product: CASSRGPNTGELFF.

This clonotype was seen many times. This rearrangement joins TRBV11-2 to TRBJ2-5; perhaps D is TRBD1 or TRBD2 (5 bases each). Germline CDR1 and CDR2: SGHAT and FQNNGV. The V end lost 8 bases, the J end lost 4 bases, and 11 bases lay between the germline ends. The CDR3 contains 12 residues. CDR3 nucleotides: TGTGCCAGCGCTGGGGCGGGAGAGACCCAGTACTTC. Its protein is CASAGAGETQYF.

J is TRBJ2-1 and V is TRBV6-5; D might be TRBD1 (6 bases). Germline assignment: CDR1 MNHEY and CDR2 SVGAGI. V lost 0 bases to trimming and J lost 4 bases, with 13 bases between them. CDR3 size: 16 residues. CDR3 in DNA: TGTGCCAGCAGTTACTCCCTCAGGGGCTGGTACAATGAGCAGTTCTTC. Amino acids: CASSYSLRGWYNEQFF.